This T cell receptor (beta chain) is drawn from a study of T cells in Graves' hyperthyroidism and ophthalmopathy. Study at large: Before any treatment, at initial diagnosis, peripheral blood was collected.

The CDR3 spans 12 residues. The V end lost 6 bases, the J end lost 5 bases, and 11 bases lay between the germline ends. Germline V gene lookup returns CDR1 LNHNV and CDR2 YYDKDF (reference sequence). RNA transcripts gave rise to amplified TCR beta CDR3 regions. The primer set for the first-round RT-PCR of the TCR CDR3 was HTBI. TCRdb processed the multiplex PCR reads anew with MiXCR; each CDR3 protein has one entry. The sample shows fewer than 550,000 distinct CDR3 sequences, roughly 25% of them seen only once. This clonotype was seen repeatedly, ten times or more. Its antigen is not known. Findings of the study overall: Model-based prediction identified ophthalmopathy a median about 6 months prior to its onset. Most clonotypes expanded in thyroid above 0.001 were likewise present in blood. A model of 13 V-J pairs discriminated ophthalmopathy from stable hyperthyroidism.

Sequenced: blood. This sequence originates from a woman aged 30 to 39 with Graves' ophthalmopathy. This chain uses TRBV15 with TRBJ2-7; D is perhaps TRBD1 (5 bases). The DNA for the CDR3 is TGTGCCACCAGAGGGGTGTCCAACGAGCAGTACTTC. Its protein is CATRGVSNEQYF.